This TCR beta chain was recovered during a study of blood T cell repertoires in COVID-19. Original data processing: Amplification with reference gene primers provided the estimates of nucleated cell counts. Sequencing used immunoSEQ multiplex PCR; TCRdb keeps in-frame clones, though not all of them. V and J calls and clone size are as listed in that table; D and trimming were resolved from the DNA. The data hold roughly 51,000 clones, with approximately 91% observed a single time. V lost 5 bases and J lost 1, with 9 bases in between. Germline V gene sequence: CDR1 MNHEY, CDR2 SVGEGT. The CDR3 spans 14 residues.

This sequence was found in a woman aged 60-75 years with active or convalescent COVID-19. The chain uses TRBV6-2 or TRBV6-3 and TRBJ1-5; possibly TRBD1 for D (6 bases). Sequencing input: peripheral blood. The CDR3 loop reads CASSLQGSNQPQHF. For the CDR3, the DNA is TGTGCCAGCAGTCTACAGGGAAGCAATCAGCCCCAGCATTTT.